The 31 T cell receptor beta chains presented below share a single source sample, sequenced in a study of early T cells in non-severe SARS-CoV-2 infection. One entry per CDR3 protein results from TCRdb running MiXCR on the 5' RACE reads. The table has about 28,000 distinct CDR3 sequences, about 6% seen once. Sequenced here: whole blood, sampled at baseline. The receptors come from an adult who was a healthcare worker with PCR-confirmed SARS-CoV-2 infection or an uninfected control (not recorded which).

This sequence joins TRBV20-1 and TRBJ2-5, with D perhaps given as TRBD1 or TRBD2 (7 bases each). CDR1 and CDR2 from the germline V gene are DFQATT and SNEGSKA (reference sequence). CDR3 size: 14 residues. Trimming cost V 5 bases and J 7 bases, with 20 bases left between them. The CDR3 spells CSAPPRGGPGTQYF. The CDR3 DNA follows: TGCAGTGCTCCCCCCAGGGGGGGGCCGGGGACCCAGTACTTC.

The genes are TRBV5-4 and TRBJ2-6, with D tentatively TRBD1 (7 bases). This CDR3 spans 16 amino acids. The germline V gene encodes CDR1 SGHNT and CDR2 YYREEE (reference sequence). V shed 0 bases and J shed 3 bases, with 10 bases lying between them. The CDR3 reads CASSLAGGGGANVLTF. CDR3 in DNA: TGTGCCAGCAGCTTGGCAGGGGGAGGTGGGGCCAACGTCCTGACTTTC.

This clonotype was recorded at least ten times. V is TRBV10-2 and J is TRBJ2-5; TRBD1 matches at 9 bases. The V segment lost 1 base and the J segment 3 bases; nucleotides outside the gene matches: 6. CDR1 is WSHSY and CDR2 is SAAADI in the germline V gene. The CDR3 loop spans 16 amino acids. The CDR3 DNA sequence: TGCGCCAGCAGTGAGTGGACAGGGGTCCCCAAAGAGACCCAGTACTTC. Translated, it gives CASSEWTGVPKETQYF.

This clonotype came up many times. The rearrangement links TRBV28 to TRBJ2-7, with D perhaps TRBD2 (6 bases). The CDR3 length is 13 residues. The germline CDR1 and CDR2 sequences are MDHEN and SYDVKM. V was trimmed by 2 bases and J by 7 bases, leaving 12 bases between them. The CDR3 loop reads CASSLGWRGEQYF. The DNA for the CDR3 is TGTGCCAGCAGTTTAGGGTGGAGGGGAGAGCAGTACTTC.

This clonotype has a count of ten or more. The chain couples TRBV5-1 to TRBJ2-2; D uncertain. Germline V gene lookup returns CDR1 SGHRS and CDR2 YFSETQ. CDR3 size: 15 residues. Trimming stripped 2 bases from V and 0 bases from J, with 8 bases between. The DNA for the CDR3 is TGCGCCAGCAGCTTCACGACATCGAACACCGGGGAGCTGTTTTTT. As protein: CASSFTTSNTGELFF.

This clonotype has at least ten counts. The J gene is TRBJ1-1, the V gene TRBV5-6; no clear D. The CDR3 length is 13 residues. The V end lost 4 bases, the J end lost 4 bases, and 11 bases lay between the germline ends. The germline gives CDR1 SGHDT, CDR2 YYEEEE. The CDR3, as DNA: TGTGCCAGCAGCCATGCTGAGGGCACTGAAGCTTTCTTT. This sequence encodes CASSHAEGTEAFF.

This clonotype is labeled medium-sized. The rearrangement uses TRBV20-1 and TRBJ2-7, with D possibly being TRBD1 (6 bases). Germline loops: CDR1 DFQATT, CDR2 SNEGSKA (reference sequence). V shed 5 bases and J shed 5 bases, with 10 bases lying between them. CDR3 size: 11 residues. The CDR3 DNA follows: TGCAGTGCTCCAGGGGACCACGAGCAGTACTTC. Protein product: CSAPGDHEQYF.

This clonotype was observed at least ten times. The J gene is TRBJ2-7, the V gene TRBV7-8; D uncertain. Germline V lookup: CDR1 SGHVS, CDR2 FQNEAQ. CDR3 length: 15 amino acids. Trimming stripped 5 bases from V and 0 bases from J, with 14 bases between. In DNA form, the CDR3 reads TGTGCCAGCAGCCCACCGGGCCTAAGCTCCTACGAGCAGTACTTC. This encodes CASSPPGLSSYEQYF. Combining the CDR3 with reference TRBV7-8 and TRBJ2-7 gives the whole variable domain GAGVSQSPRYKVAKRGQDVALRCDPISGHVSLFWYQQALGQGPEFLTYFQNEAQLDKSGLPSDRFFAERPEGSVSTLKIQRTQQEDSAVYLCASSPPGLSSYEQYFGPGTRLTVT.

This clonotype was seen more than once but under ten times. The CDR3 is CASGQGGRYEQYF. CDR3 bases: TGTGCCAGCGGCCAGGGGGGAAGGTACGAGCAGTACTTC. The chain couples TRBV6-5 to TRBJ2-7, with TRBD1 as a possible D gene (7 bases). Trimming shortened V by 8 bases and J by 4 bases, and 15 bases separated the two germline ends. Germline V gene sequence: CDR1 MNHEY, CDR2 SVGAGI. The CDR3 runs to 13 residues.

This clonotype was detected ten times or more. This chain connects TRBV10-3 to TRBJ2-3; possibly TRBD2 for D (5 bases). The CDR3 length is 14 residues. Germline-derived CDR1 and CDR2 are ENHRY and SYGVKD. Deletions cut 2 bases from V and 6 bases from J, with 12 bases between. The CDR3 sequence is CAISESVLADTQYF. CDR3 bases: TGTGCCATCAGTGAGAGCGTTCTAGCCGATACGCAGTATTTT.

This clonotype was found many times. This chain connects TRBV19 to TRBJ2-7; D not resolved. V shed 4 bases and J shed 3 bases, with 7 bases lying between them. CDR1 is LNHDA, CDR2 SQIVND, per germline (reference sequence). The CDR3 has 12 amino acids. CDR3 nucleotides: TGTGCCAGTAGTAAAGGGAACTACGAGCAGTACTTC. Amino acid sequence: CASSKGNYEQYF.

This clonotype has just a few counts. The V and J genes are TRBV2 and TRBJ2-1; D unclear. Germline assignment: CDR1 SNHLY and CDR2 FYNNEI. CDR3 length equals 14 residues. Trimming took off 4 bases at V and 10 bases at J, with 17 bases between the two ends. CDR3 protein: CASSASLTLGEQFF. As DNA, the CDR3 is TGTGCCAGCAGTGCAAGTCTTACCCTTGGGGAGCAGTTCTTC.

This clonotype was found many times. The chain joins TRBV19 to TRBJ2-1; 10 nucleotides match TRBD1. This CDR3 is 16 amino acids long. The trim removed 4 bases at V and 4 bases at J, leaving 7 bases unmatched. CDR1 LNHDA and CDR2 SQIVND come from the germline V gene (reference sequence). CDR3 in DNA: TGTGCCAGTAGTACCGACAGGGGGCTTTTTTACAATGAGCAGTTCTTC. This sequence encodes CASSTDRGLFYNEQFF.

This clonotype was counted ten times or more. The chain employs TRBV12-3 or TRBV12-4 and TRBJ1-2; 7 positions agree with TRBD1. V trimming: 6 bases; J trimming: 4 bases; junction bases outside the gene matches: 8. The CDR3 spans 14 residues. CDR3 nucleotides: TGTGCCAGCAGCCCCATGGGACAGCTCTATGGCTACACCTTC. Protein: CASSPMGQLYGYTF.

This clonotype was detected ten times or more. The chain carries TRBV9 and TRBJ2-5; D is possibly TRBD2 (6 bases). This CDR3 contains 18 residues. Trimming took 0 bases from V and 1 from J, leaving 19 bases between them. From germline, CDR1 is SGDLS and CDR2 YYNGEE. The CDR3 protein is CASSVGVSVGTSQETQYF. The CDR3 region has the DNA TGTGCCAGCAGCGTAGGAGTCAGCGTCGGGACTTCCCAAGAGACCCAGTACTTC.

The table lists this clonotype with many counts. V gene TRBV3-1 combines with J gene TRBJ2-4; D gene unclear. The V gene lost 2 bases and the J gene lost 4 bases, with 0 bases spanning the gap. The CDR3 is 11 amino acids. Germline loops: CDR1 LGHDT, CDR2 YNNKEL (reference sequence). CDR3 in amino acids: CASSQKNIQYF. The CDR3 nucleotides are TGTGCCAGCAGCCAAAAAAACATTCAGTACTTC.

This clonotype came up many times. The chain employs TRBV11-1 and TRBJ2-1, with D tentatively TRBD1 or TRBD2 (5 bases each). CDR3 length: 13 residues. Trimming pared 3 bases from V and 7 bases from J, leaving 10 bases between. CDR1 is SGHAT and CDR2 is FQDESV in the germline V gene (reference sequence). The CDR3 region is CASSFFWGNEQFF. In nucleotides, the CDR3 is TGTGCCAGCAGCTTTTTTTGGGGGAATGAGCAGTTCTTC.

This clonotype was recorded at least ten times. The V call is TRBV7-9, the J call TRBJ1-4; no reliable D call. Between the trimmed V and J ends, which lost 4 bases and 6 bases, there was a span of 12 bases. The CDR3 is 14 residues long. Germline loops: CDR1 SEHNR, CDR2 FQNEAQ (reference sequence). The CDR3 here is CASSSPGRDEKLFF. As DNA, the CDR3 is TGTGCCAGCAGCTCCCCGGGGAGAGATGAAAAACTGTTTTTT.

This clonotype was counted ten times or more. J is TRBJ2-7 and V is TRBV11-2, with D possibly being TRBD2 (5 bases). Germline V lookup: CDR1 SGHAT, CDR2 FQNNGV. The CDR3 runs to 13 residues. Trimming cost V 5 bases and J 5 bases, with 13 bases left between them. CDR3 nucleotides: TGTGCCAGCAGCCCGACCGGGAACAACGAGCAGTACTTC. It is translated as CASSPTGNNEQYF.

At least ten counts were recorded for this clonotype. The rearrangement links TRBV19 to TRBJ1-2, with D tentatively TRBD1 (6 bases). The germline V gene encodes CDR1 LNHDA and CDR2 SQIVND (reference sequence). This CDR3 has 16 amino acids. Between the trimmed V and J ends, which lost 5 bases and 6 bases, there was a span of 22 bases. DNA for the CDR3: TGTGCCAGTAGTTTGAGGGACATGGGACAACATCATGGCTACACCTTC. It encodes CASSLRDMGQHHGYTF.

The chain joins TRBV6-1 to TRBJ2-3; D remains ambiguous. The length of the CDR3 is 15 residues. With 0 bases removed from V and 5 bases from J, the gap between germline ends came to 12 bases. Looked up from germline, CDR1 is MNHNS and CDR2 is SASEGT. The CDR3 DNA is TGTGCCAGCAGTGAAGCGCTGCCCACCGGAGATACGCAGTATTTT. Amino acid sequence: CASSEALPTGDTQYF.

This clonotype showed up many times. This sequence joins TRBV19 and TRBJ2-1; D might be TRBD2 (6 bases). This CDR3 spans 17 amino acids. Trimming shortened V by 5 bases and J by 4 bases, and 21 bases separated the two germline ends. CDR1 is LNHDA and CDR2 is SQIVND in the germline V gene (reference sequence). The CDR3 sequence: CASSAPSVGSMYNEQFF. The CDR3 nucleotides read TGTGCCAGTAGTGCCCCTAGCGTAGGATCCATGTACAATGAGCAGTTCTTC.

This clonotype came up many times. V and J are TRBV27 and TRBJ1-5; a possible D gene is TRBD1 (5 bases). V gave up 1 base and J gave up 6 bases, with 10 bases separating them. Looked up from germline, CDR1 is MNHEY and CDR2 is SMNVEV (reference sequence). The CDR3 consists of 14 residues. The DNA for the CDR3 is TGTGCCAGCAGTTTATGGCTGGGGGGTCAGCCCCAGCATTTT. Translated, it gives CASSLWLGGQPQHF.

This clonotype has more than one count but fewer than ten. This rearrangement joins TRBV7-3 to TRBJ1-2, with D possibly TRBD1 on 5 matching bases. Per germline, CDR1 SGHTA and CDR2 FQGTGA. Trimming took off 4 bases at V and 4 bases at J, with 10 bases between the two ends. CDR3 length: 13 amino acids. The CDR3: CASSSVGGYGYTF. For the CDR3, the DNA is TGTGCCAGCAGCTCCGTGGGGGGCTATGGCTACACCTTC.

This clonotype has only a few counts. V usage is TRBV20-1 and J usage is TRBJ2-7; TRBD2 matches 11 bases. The CDR3 loop spans 15 amino acids. V was clipped by 6 bases and J by 2 bases; unmatched bases: 9. Germline CDR1 DFQATT, CDR2 SNEGSKA (reference sequence). CDR3 DNA: TGCAGTGCCGTCAGAGGGACTAGCGGTGCCTACGAGCAGTACTTC. This encodes CSAVRGTSGAYEQYF.

This clonotype has at least ten counts. J is TRBJ2-5 and V is TRBV12-3 or TRBV12-4; D may be TRBD2 (7 bases). Trimming removed 6 bases at V and 9 bases at J, with 20 bases between. The CDR3 is 14 amino acids. The DNA for the CDR3 is TGTGCCAGCAGGAGAGAGGGGGGGTCCTGGGCCCAGTACTTC. Translating gives CASRREGGSWAQYF.

In its sample, this clonotype was seen many times. V gene TRBV5-1 combines with J gene TRBJ2-3, with D possibly being TRBD1 or TRBD2 (6 bases each). CDR1 SGHRS and CDR2 YFSETQ come from the germline V gene. V was clipped by 1 base and J by 9 bases, with 15 bases between them. CDR3 length: 14 residues. The DNA of the CDR3 is TGCGCCAGCAGCTTGACCGGGGGCCGGGGGACGCAGTATTTT. Its protein is CASSLTGGRGTQYF.

This clonotype was counted between two and nine times. The chain uses TRBV28 and TRBJ1-3; 7 bases are a match to TRBD1. CDR1 MDHEN and CDR2 SYDVKM come from the germline V gene. The length of the CDR3 is 13 residues. The trim removed 11 bases at V and 2 bases at J, leaving 6 bases unmatched. CDR3 loop: CASQGEPGNTIYF. In DNA, the CDR3 is TGTGCCTCGCAGGGGGAACCTGGAAACACCATATATTTT.

This clonotype was counted ten times or more. The rearrangement joins TRBV6-6 to TRBJ2-7; tentatively, D is TRBD1 or TRBD2 (5 bases each). Germline assignment: CDR1 MNHNY and CDR2 SVGAGI (reference sequence). V lost 4 bases, J lost 7 bases, and 20 bases lay in between. The CDR3 loop spans 15 amino acids. The CDR3 sequence is CASSWDRPITGEQYF. For the CDR3, the DNA is TGTGCCAGCAGTTGGGACCGACCCATTACGGGTGAGCAGTACTTC.

This clonotype showed up many times. The rearrangement uses TRBV28 and TRBJ1-2, with TRBD1 matching over 9 bases. V lost 3 bases, J lost 3 bases, and 8 bases stayed unmatched. There are 16 residues in the CDR3. The germline V gene has CDR1 MDHEN and CDR2 SYDVKM. CDR3 DNA: TGTGCCAGCAGTTTCTCCGGACAGGGGCTCGACTATGGCTACACCTTC. This encodes CASSFSGQGLDYGYTF.

Ten or more counts support this clonotype. This sequence joins TRBV30 and TRBJ1-4; D gene ambiguous. The CDR3 is made up of 11 amino acids. CDR1 GTSNPN and CDR2 SVGIG come from the germline V gene (reference sequence). V lost 5 bases, J lost 9 bases, and 10 bases lay in between. The CDR3 DNA follows: TGTGCCTGGGGGAATCCACAAAAACTGTTTTTT. This sequence encodes CAWGNPQKLFF.